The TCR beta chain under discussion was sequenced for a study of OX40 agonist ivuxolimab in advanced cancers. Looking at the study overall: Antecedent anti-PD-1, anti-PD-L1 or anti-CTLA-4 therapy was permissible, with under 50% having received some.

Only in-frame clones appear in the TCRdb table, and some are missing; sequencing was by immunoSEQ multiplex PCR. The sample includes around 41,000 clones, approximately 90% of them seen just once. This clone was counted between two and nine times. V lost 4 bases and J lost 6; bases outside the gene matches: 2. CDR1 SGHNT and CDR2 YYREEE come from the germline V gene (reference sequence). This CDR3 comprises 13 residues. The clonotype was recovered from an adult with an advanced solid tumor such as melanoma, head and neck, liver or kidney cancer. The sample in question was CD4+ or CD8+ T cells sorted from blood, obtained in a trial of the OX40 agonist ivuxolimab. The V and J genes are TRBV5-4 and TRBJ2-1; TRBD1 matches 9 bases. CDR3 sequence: CASSATGGNEQFF. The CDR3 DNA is TGTGCCAGCAGCGCGACAGGGGGCAATGAGCAGTTCTTC.